The source of this TCR beta chain is a study of OX40 agonist ivuxolimab in advanced cancers. Whole-study context: Across the patients, intravenous ivuxolimab was delivered every 2 weeks at 0.01 to 10 mg/kg. Two patients with cutaneous melanoma and one with hepatocellular carcinoma, three in total, showed partial responses.

Study results and caveats: There were, on average, more expanded clones in CD8+ T cells than in CD4+. Expanded peripheral T cells had an undetermined antigen specificity.

For this clone: Its specificity is not known.

The CDR3 covers 14 residues. The germline gives CDR1 MNHNS, CDR2 SASEGT. V was trimmed by 6 bases and J by 5 bases, leaving 15 bases between them. Profiled with immunoSEQ multiplex PCR; TCRdb holds only in-frame clones, not every one. This table holds about 58,000 clones, 75% to 90% found once. Material: CD4+ or CD8+ T cells sorted from blood, obtained in a trial of the OX40 agonist ivuxolimab. The chain combines TRBV6-1 with TRBJ2-3; the D gene is possibly TRBD2 (5 bases). The clonotype was recovered from an adult with an advanced solid tumor such as melanoma, head and neck, liver or kidney cancer. The CDR3 nucleotides are TGTGCCAGCAGCCTTAGGGTCCGGGGAGATACGCAGTATTTT. It codes for CASSLRVRGDTQYF.